In this sample, the clone carrying this TCR beta chain turned up many times. The CDR3 is 15 residues long. CDR1 and CDR2 (germline): SGHTA, FQGNSA. V shed 5 bases and J shed 0 bases, with 14 bases lying between them. The data stem from a study of T-cell reconstitution after alpha-beta-depleted transplantation in children. Using unique molecular identifiers, the investigators prepared the TCRbeta library. TCRdb itself ran the PCR reads through MiXCR, one entry per CDR3 protein. In the table there are about 22,000 distinct CDR3 sequences, approximately 11% of which are singletons. The TCR originated in a human donor who donated a stem cell graft to a child with chronic granulomatous disease. The sequencing here drew on PBMCs from the stem cell graft donor, taken from the stem cell graft. The chain couples TRBV7-2 to TRBJ2-7, with unresolved D. This CDR3 is CASSLGRQSSYEQYF. DNA of the CDR3: TGTGCCAGCAGCCTAGGGCGGCAGAGCTCCTACGAGCAGTACTTC.